A selection of T cell receptor beta chains follows, all from one sample in a study of patients and donors after allogeneic stem cell transplantation. TCRdb reanalysed the RT-PCR reads using MiXCR and keeps one entry per CDR3 protein. This sample yields about a million distinct CDR3 sequences, of which approximately 18% are seen a single time; 5% to 6.5% belongs to the top ten. Material for sequencing was blood, either unsorted or a sorted T cell fraction (not recorded which). The receptors were gathered from a human donor who was either an allogeneic HSCT recipient or a stem cell or donor lymphocyte infusion donor (not recorded which). It is not recorded whose cells these are; they may come from a transplant donor. The CDR3 runs from the conserved cysteine through the conserved F or W. D genes are given only for firm matches. Clone size, where shown, is once, few, many, or a class for clones that have expanded.

abundance	v_gene	d_gene	j_gene	CDR3nt	CDR3aa
-	TRBV5-1	-	TRBJ1-4	TGCGCCAGCCGTCGGGGGTCTGGGTACCTTAATGAAAAACTGTTTTTT	CASRRGSGYLNEKLFF
few	TRBV12-3/TRBV12-4	-	TRBJ2-2	TGTGCCAGCAGTTTAGGGAGAATAAACACCGGGGAGCTGTTTTTT	CASSLGRINTGELFF
few	TRBV29-1	TRBD2	TRBJ2-7	TGCAGCGCCGCCGGGACTAGCGAGGAGCAGTACTTC	CSAAGTSEEQYF
many	TRBV12-3/TRBV12-4	-	TRBJ2-7	TGTGCCAGCAGTTTACAGGTTCAAGGCTACGAGCAGTACTTC	CASSLQVQGYEQYF
-	TRBV29-1	TRBD2	TRBJ2-2	TGCAGCGTTGAACCTAGCGGGAGACTGGGCGGGGGGCTGTTTTTT	CSVEPSGRLGGGLFF
-	TRBV12-3/TRBV12-4	-	TRBJ1-1	TGTGCCAGCAGTTTCGGACAGAGCACTGAAGCTTTCTTT	CASSFGQSTEAFF
-	TRBV29-1	-	TRBJ2-5	TGCAGCGTTGTTGGGGCCCCGACTAGTACGGGGCCCCAGTACTTC	CSVVGAPTSTGPQYF
few	TRBV9	TRBD1	TRBJ1-1	TGTGCCAGCAGCGTAGGGACAGGGGACACTGAAGCTTTCTTT	CASSVGTGDTEAFF
few	TRBV5-1	-	TRBJ1-1	TGCGCCAGCAGCGCCAGGGGACAGAACACTGAAGCTTTCTTT	CASSARGQNTEAFF
many	TRBV5-1	-	TRBJ2-3	TGCGCCAGCAGCCGCGGGGGCACAGATACGCAGTATTTT	CASSRGGTDTQYF
few	TRBV10-3	TRBD1	TRBJ1-1	TGTGCCATCACCAGAGGACAGGGAGGCACTGAAGCTTTCTTT	CAITRGQGGTEAFF
many	TRBV24-1	-	TRBJ2-5	TGTGCCACCAGTGTTAAAGCGTCCCTACAAGAGACCCAGTACTTC	CATSVKASLQETQYF